Below, one T cell receptor (beta chain) is given with its context. This sample is drawn from a study of blood T cell repertoires in COVID-19. Study summary: T cells, B-cell-depleted T cells, or PBMCs provided the cDNA or gDNA that served as material.

Data came from immunoSEQ multiplex PCR; TCRdb stores just in-frame clones and leaves some out. Among some 40,000 clones listed, roughly 84% were seen once. Trimming took off 4 bases at V and 10 bases at J, with 8 bases between the two ends. The CDR3 extends over 11 amino acids. Germline V gene lookup returns CDR1 SGHAT and CDR2 FQNNGV. This receptor was taken from a human donor in a cohort sampled during active COVID-19. Sequencing was done on a sample of peripheral blood. The chain employs TRBV11-2 and TRBJ2-1; D remains unclear. This chain's CDR3 is CASSSLAEQFF. The DNA of the CDR3 is TGTGCCAGCAGCTCTTTAGCAGAGCAGTTCTTC.